The source of this T cell receptor beta chain is a study of HIV-infected patients and healthy controls. Study summary: CD8 counts did not change consistently during early therapy; the CD4:CD8 ratio climbed slightly.

This clonotype was counted at least ten times. Follow-up blood was drawn about 14 weeks, roughly three months, after antiretroviral therapy began. Whole blood was used without fractionation, so all unsorted peripheral T cells were included. The RNA source was a roughly 2.3 ml peripheral blood draw. Reverse transcription used 500 to 550 ng RNA and constant-region primers for alpha and beta. Using multiplexing indices, alpha and beta chain libraries were generated apart by chain-specific third strand synthesis. Each molecule carried a 12-nucleotide identifier made of two joined random hexamers added before amplification. TCRdb reanalysed the 5' RACE reads using MiXCR and keeps one entry per CDR3 protein. The table includes about 7,000 distinct CDR3 sequences, around 8.6% detected once. The starting material was blood, obtained during antiretroviral therapy. The sequence derives from an adult with HIV infection.

The CDR3 DNA is TGTGCCAGCAGCTTGGGACAGAAAATAGGGGGCAATCAGCCCCAGCATTTT. Translation gives CASSLGQKIGGNQPQHF. The chain is built from TRBV5-6 and TRBJ1-5, with a tentative D call TRBD1 (5 bases). Germline V gene sequence: CDR1 SGHDT, CDR2 YYEEEE. The V and J ends lost 0 bases and 2 bases respectively, with 15 bases between them. The CDR3 totals 17 residues.